Following are 16 T cell receptor beta chains from one sample sequenced in a study of T cell responses to AZD1222 COVID-19 vaccine. Data came from immunoSEQ multiplex PCR; TCRdb stores just in-frame clones and leaves some out. Of around 120,000 clones listed, roughly 84% are singletons. The source material was peripheral blood, sampled on day 0 of AZD1222 vaccination. Receptors were obtained from an adult in good health.

This clone has only a few counts. The chain combines TRBV2 with TRBJ2-7; unclear D gene. Looked up from germline, CDR1 is SNHLY and CDR2 is FYNNEI. CDR3 length: 12 residues. V lost 1 base to trimming and J lost 3 bases, with 4 bases between them. The CDR3 sequence is CASSEVHYEQYF. The CDR3 nucleotides read TGTGCCAGCAGTGAAGTCCACTACGAGCAGTACTTC. The whole variable domain, remainder taken from reference TRBV2 and TRBJ2-7, is EPEVTQTPSHQVTQMGQEVILRCVPISNHLYFYWYRQILGQKVEFLVSFYNNEISEKSEIFDDQFSVERPDGSNFTLKIRSTKLEDSAMYFCASSEVHYEQYFGPGTRLTVT.

The V and J genes are TRBV14 and TRBJ2-7; 9 bases line up with TRBD2. The CDR3 is 16 amino acids. Germline V gives CDR1 SGHDN, CDR2 FVKESK. V gave up 0 bases and J gave up 6 bases; unmatched junction bases: 9. The CDR3 reads CASSQDRLAGEVEQYF. Written as DNA, the CDR3 is TGTGCCAGCAGCCAAGACCGATTAGCGGGAGAGGTCGAGCAGTACTTC.

This chain joins TRBV12-5 and TRBJ2-6, with 7 nucleotides matching TRBD1. The CDR3 covers 19 residues. V was pared by 4 bases and J by 0 bases, with 12 bases of the junction left unmatched. Germline values: CDR1 LGHNT, CDR2 FRNRAP. CDR3 residues: CASGSPLDRAGSGANVLTF. The CDR3 coding sequence is TGTGCTAGTGGTTCCCCTCTCGACAGGGCGGGCTCTGGGGCCAACGTCCTGACTTTC.

The genes are TRBV7-3 and TRBJ2-1, with 9 bases aligning to TRBD2. The trim removed 4 bases at V and 7 bases at J, leaving 8 bases unmatched. Germline V CDR1 and CDR2: SGHTA, FQGTGA. The CDR3 loop spans 15 amino acids. CDR3 protein: CASSSVAGVGNEQFF. In nucleotides, the CDR3 is TGTGCCAGCAGCTCGGTAGCGGGAGTCGGGAATGAGCAGTTCTTC.

V usage is TRBV4-2 and J usage is TRBJ1-6; no clear D. Trimming left V 3 bases short and J 1 base short, with 13 bases between. Germline CDR1 reads LGHNA; CDR2 reads YNFKEQ. This CDR3 spans 17 amino acids. CDR3 nucleotide sequence: TGTGCCAGCAGCCACCCCGCAGCGGGGTCCTATAATTCACCCCTCCACTTT. It is translated as CASSHPAAGSYNSPLHF.

V usage is TRBV27 and J usage is TRBJ2-2; no definite D call. This CDR3 region has 14 residues. Germline lookup yields CDR1 MNHEY and CDR2 SMNVEV (reference sequence). The germline V and J ends were trimmed by 5 bases and 1 base, with 8 bases remaining between them. In DNA, the CDR3 is TGTGCCAGCAGTATTCAACAGAACACCGGGGAGCTGTTTTTT. It yields the protein CASSIQQNTGELFF.

The chain links TRBV19 to TRBJ1-1; 9 bases line up with TRBD1. The germline V gene encodes CDR1 LNHDA and CDR2 SQIVND (reference sequence). The CDR3 consists of 14 residues. The ends lost 1 base at V and 5 bases at J; junction bases unmatched: 2. CDR3 sequence (DNA): TGTGCCAGTAGTATAGGGGACAGGGTGACTGAAGCTTTCTTT. This codes for CASSIGDRVTEAFF.

The rearrangement joins TRBV6-2 or TRBV6-3 to TRBJ1-2, with TRBD1 as a possible D gene (5 bases). Germline CDR1 MNHEY, CDR2 SVGEGT. The CDR3 extends over 13 amino acids. The V end was cut by 4 bases, the J end by 7 bases, with 13 bases between. The CDR3 bases are TGTGCCAGCAGTTCTACAGGTAGTCGTGGCTACACCTTC. Its translation: CASSSTGSRGYTF.

The V call is TRBV5-1, the J call TRBJ2-2; 15 bases agree with TRBD2. Germline V CDR1 and CDR2: SGHRS, YFSETQ. The CDR3 contains 17 residues. The V gene end was trimmed by 3 bases and the J gene end by 6 bases; junction bases not matched to a gene: 6. CDR3: CASSSGGLAGGAGELFF. The CDR3 region has the DNA TGCGCCAGCAGCTCAGGAGGACTAGCGGGAGGGGCCGGGGAGCTGTTTTTT. Full variable domain (rest looked up from reference TRBV5-1 and TRBJ2-2): KAGVTQTPRYLIKTRGQQVTLSCSPISGHRSVSWYQQTPGQGLQFLFEYFSETQRNKGNFPGRFSGRQFSNSRSEMNVSTLELGDSALYLCASSSGGLAGGAGELFFGEGSRLTVL.

This chain connects TRBV5-4 to TRBJ2-2; no clear D gene. The V end was cut by 4 bases, the J end by 6 bases, with 16 bases between. This CDR3 is built from 15 residues. CDR1 is SGHNT, CDR2 YYREEE, per germline (reference sequence). The CDR3 region is CASSQLTVEAGELFF. CDR3 nucleotide sequence: TGTGCCAGCAGCCAACTGACCGTTGAGGCCGGGGAGCTGTTTTTT.

The CDR3 DNA sequence: TGTGCCTGGAGGACCGCACTCTATGGCTACACCTTC. Encoded protein: CAWRTALYGYTF. The chain carries TRBV30 and TRBJ1-2; D gene ambiguous. In germline, CDR1 is GTSNPN, CDR2 SVGIG (reference sequence). This CDR3 has 12 amino acids. V lost 3 bases, J lost 4 bases, and 9 bases lay in between.

This clone has only one observation. The gene calls are TRBV7-2 and TRBJ1-1, with D uncertain. Trimming cost V 3 bases and J 3 bases, with 5 bases left between them. The germline CDR1 and CDR2 sequences are SGHTA and FQGNSA. This CDR3 is 12 amino acids long. CDR3 protein: CASSFGDTEAFF. The CDR3 DNA is TGTGCCAGCAGCTTTGGGGACACTGAAGCTTTCTTT.

The CDR3 reads CASSSGTSGRAPGEQFF. The CDR3 region has the DNA TGTGCCAGCAGCTCCGGGACTAGCGGGAGGGCACCTGGTGAGCAGTTCTTC. The V gene is TRBV3-1 (or the pseudogene TRBV3-2), the J gene TRBJ2-1, with 16 bases lining up with TRBD2. This CDR3 spans 17 amino acids. Germline values: CDR1 LGHDT, CDR2 YNNKEL (reference sequence). J was trimmed by 9 bases and V by 5 bases; bases with no gene match: 10.

J is TRBJ2-7 and V is TRBV29-1; 7 positions match TRBD1. Per germline, CDR1 SQVTM and CDR2 ANQGSEA. The CDR3 is 13 amino acids. V shed 3 bases and J 0 bases; nucleotides not matched to a gene: 2. CDR3 sequence reads: CSVDRQGSYEQYF. Written as DNA, the CDR3 is TGCAGCGTTGACCGACAGGGCTCCTACGAGCAGTACTTC.

Of note for this clone: An end of the junction does not agree with germline; a read error may underlie this. The V call is TRBV6-1, the J call TRBJ2-5, with 9 bases fitting TRBD2. The germline V gene has CDR1 MNHNS and CDR2 SASEGT. The CDR3 runs to 19 residues. The CDR3 DNA reads TGTGCCAGCAGCGAAGTCCCGGGTTCTAGCGGGATTCGTAGGGAGACCCAGTACTTC. This sequence encodes CASSEVPGSSGIRRETQYF.

This sequence joins TRBV7-2 and TRBJ2-5; 15 bases line up with TRBD2. The CDR3 runs to 16 residues. Germline CDR1 SGHTA, CDR2 FQGNSA. V lost 4 bases, J lost 5 bases, and 5 bases stayed unmatched. The CDR3 region has the DNA TGTGCCAGCAGCTCGGGACTAGCGGGAGGTAGGGAGACCCAGTACTTC. This sequence encodes CASSSGLAGGRETQYF. Variable domain in full (rest from reference TRBV7-2 and TRBJ2-5): GAGVSQSPSNKVTEKGKDVELRCDPISGHTALYWYRQSLGQGLEFLIYFQGNSAPDKSGLPSDRFSAERTGGSVSTLTIQRTQQEDSAVYLCASSSGLAGGRETQYFGPGTRLLVL.